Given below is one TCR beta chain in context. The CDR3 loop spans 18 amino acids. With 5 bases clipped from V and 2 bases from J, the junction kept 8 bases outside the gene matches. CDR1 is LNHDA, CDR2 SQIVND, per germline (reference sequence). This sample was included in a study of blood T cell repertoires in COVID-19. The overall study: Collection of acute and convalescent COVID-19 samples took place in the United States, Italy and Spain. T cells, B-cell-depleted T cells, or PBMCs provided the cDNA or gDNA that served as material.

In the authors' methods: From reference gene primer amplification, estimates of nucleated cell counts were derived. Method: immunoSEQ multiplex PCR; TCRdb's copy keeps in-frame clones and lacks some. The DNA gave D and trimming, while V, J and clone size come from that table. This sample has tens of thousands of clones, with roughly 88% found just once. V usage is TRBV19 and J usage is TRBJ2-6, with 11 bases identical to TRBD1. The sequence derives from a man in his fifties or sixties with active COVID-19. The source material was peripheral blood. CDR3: CASSLRTGGLTGANVLTF. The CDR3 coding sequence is TGTGCCAGTAGTCTTAGGACAGGGGGCCTCACTGGGGCCAACGTCCTGACTTTC.